This T cell receptor beta chain was captured by sequencing in a study of cytomegalovirus exposure and HLA in healthy donors (dated by TCRdb to about 2017). For context, the study as a whole: In an earlier analysis of fewer than 750 of the donors, roughly 300 Gb of sequence data and about 110 million unique TCR beta sequences from about 190 million T cells were reported. Approximately 310 gigabases of sequencing data and some 85 million unique TCR sequences were included in an early release covering about 620 HLA-typed donors. Of the 350 to 400 genotyped donors, approximately 82% fell in the genetic ancestry cluster associated with self-reported Caucasian donors. The aim of the study was to test whether cataloging public T cell receptors could identify signatures of past pathogen exposure. Using immunosequencing, the study profiled T cell repertoires from 500 to 800 subjects and related those repertoires to cytomegalovirus serostatus. In addition to the first cohort of 650 to 800 subjects, a separate validation cohort of under 150 different subjects was used. To predict cytomegalovirus infection status, the study brought together high-throughput TCR immunosequencing, statistical association of individual TCRs with disease status, and machine learning. To study patterns of TCR occurrence, a later analysis re-analyzed previously published TCR beta repertoires from 500 to 850 donors and added high-resolution HLA genotyping. Rather than using new phenotypic data, the later analysis identified candidate immune exposures from TCR beta sequences and from how often those sequences occurred across donors. An earlier analysis of 500 to 650 of the donors applied high-throughput TCR beta sequencing to assess whether each TCR beta V gene segment acted as functional or pseudogenic. Donor age, sex, ethnicity and CMV serostatus were compiled alongside the repertoire data. A later genetic analysis used genome-wide SNP genotypes for about 55% of the 666 donors, treating that subset as a discovery cohort. Every discovery cohort repertoire had been produced on one sequencing platform. Class I and class II HLA loci were covered by the typing at four-digit resolution. The number of donors typed differed by locus, with about 629-640 for A, B, C, DRB1 and DQB1, more than 500 for DQA1, over 600 for DPA1, and about 450 for DPB1. Because of strong linkage in the cohort, roughly five DR-DQ haplotypes were treated as single units for association and clustering. Among some 410 genotyped donors of the cohort, an average of roughly 230,000 unique TCR beta nucleotide sequences was sequenced per donor, of which about 19% were non-productive. Overall results and qualifications from the work: A further reported finding was that TCR beta sequences accurately predicted the HLA-A and HLA-B alleles for most subjects in the first cohort. A group of highly shared sequence variants was considered likely to be a technical artifact of the sequencing pipeline. The earlier analysis of 587 of the donors excluded some 15 rarely observed V segments, including chromosome 9 orphons, because counts were too low. Immune exposure information for the cohort was limited to CMV serostatus. A later analysis found that TCR association rates varied across HLA loci, with DRB1 alleles showing the most associated TCRs and HLA-C alleles the fewest. Broadly in line with IMGT annotations, most TCR beta V segments showed up in productive rearrangements about 87% or about 30% of the time in an earlier analysis of around 550 of the donors. The 87-base-pair reads could not distinguish some IMGT-functional V segments, including TRBV6-2 and TRBV6-3, so those segments were excluded. A later analysis found that HLA-associated TCR beta chains were more clonally expanded and had lower generation probabilities than equally common non-associated chains. Compared with the 666-donor mean, donors in an Asian-associated ancestry cluster had fewer N-insertions in productive TCRs, according to a later genetic analysis. Correlated functional status among segregating V segments might be attributable to linkage disequilibrium, but an unknown experimental factor could not be ruled out. While some public TCRs were present in many individuals, most TCR sequences turned up only very rarely across donors. Roughly uniform sequencing depth across donors was assumed in presence/absence analyses, although this assumption may not hold. In vitro tests confirmed that a few of the cytomegalovirus-associated TCR beta chains recognize cytomegalovirus antigens. According to the authors, the approach could potentially be generalized to other disease states and immunological phenotypes. According to a later analysis, most CMV-associated TCR beta chains appeared to be HLA-restricted, and the HLA associations seemed to be driven largely by CMV exposure. The classifier was reported to diagnose cytomegalovirus status with high specificity and sensitivity in both the original cohort and the validation cohort. Because HLA typing was missing for some donors at each locus, association tests included only the typed subset. In a later genetic analysis, a missense DCLRE1C variant was associated with V-gene and J-gene trimming of TCR beta chains, and the association was replicated in an independent cohort. This cohort had only TCR beta chains sequenced, and the lack of alpha or paired-chain data limited which features could be detected. In a later analysis, several top co-occurrence clusters were reported to appear linked to parvovirus B19, influenza, CMV and Epstein-Barr virus. A later analysis associated about 17,000 TCR beta sequences with specific HLA alleles at a false discovery rate of 0.05. Assigning TCR associations to individual alleles was difficult when HLA alleles, especially DR and DQ, strongly co-occurred. In the study, approximately 160 TCR beta chains were listed as associated with cytomegalovirus.

Library preparation employed the immunoSEQ multiplex PCR assay. The multiplex PCR relied on a mix of 60 forward primers for TCR Vbeta segments and 13 reverse primers for TCR Jbeta segments. A multiplex PCR assay on genomic DNA amplified the CDR3 region of rearranged TCR beta genes. The amplified TCR beta libraries were sequenced on the Illumina HiSeq System as 87-base-pair reads. The original methods were these. Across the roughly 600 repertoires, a later analysis counted around 80 million unique TCR beta chains, about 10 million of which were shared by at least two donors. A nearest-neighbor algorithm error-corrected the raw reads and collapsed the reads into unique sequences, merging closely related sequences to remove PCR and sequencing errors. Alignment of CDR3 sequences to IMGT reference sequences was used to assign V, D and J gene segments. For a sequence to be retained, at least a six-nucleotide match to both a V gene segment and a J gene segment was required. Rearrangements were called productive when the CDR3 lacked stop codons and stayed in frame with V and J; all others were non-productive. CDR3 was defined by IMGT convention, running from the second conserved V-encoded cysteine to the conserved J-encoded phenylalanine. Sequences without an unambiguous match to a single V gene segment were excluded from the earlier analysis of approximately 560 of the donors. An earlier analysis of under 750 of the donors called V segments functional above 56.7% productive rearrangements and segregating when the between-donor standard deviation exceeded 5%. A statistical classification framework was developed to diagnose cytomegalovirus status using the catalog of TCR beta chain sequences. V and J gene assignment, in a later analysis, came from comparing TCR nucleotide sequences with IMGT/GENE-DB human TR gene sequences. A later analysis assigned CDR3 sequences and most-parsimonious VDJ recombination scenarios with the TCRdist pipeline. In a later analysis, each TCR beta chain was defined by its CDR3 amino acid sequence together with its V-gene family, and reads without a unique V-gene family were excluded. As a way to deal with suspected cross-contamination and a sequencing artifact, a later analysis dropped hundreds of nucleotide sequences that were highly shared and had low generation probability. In a later analysis, a clonal expansion index for each public chain was calculated from normalized within-repertoire ranks of inferred template counts. In a later analysis, generation probabilities were computed using a VDJ recombination model fitted to out-of-frame rearrangements, and the results were checked against IGoR. Hypergeometric tests were used in a later analysis to score TCR-TCR, TCR-HLA and TCR-CMV co-occurrence, with a repertoire-size bias correction applied to the TCR pairs. In a later analysis, false discovery rates were estimated by permuting HLA or CMV assignments 20 times. A later analysis grouped co-occurring TCRs with DBSCAN, adding TCRdist sequence similarity when clustering within HLA-allele-positive subsets. For co-occurrence clustering, repertoires with fewer than 30,000 or more than 120,000 public chains were excluded, along with roughly five repertoires with anomalous nucleotide sharing. Not all clones reach the TCRdb copy of this immuneACCESS table, which keeps in-frame sequences only. Checked studies attribute under half of the gap to unresolved V genes and leave the rest unexplained. The DNA gave D and trimming, while V, J and clone size come from that table. Counted in this sample were some 160,000 clones; 81% of them appeared once. Clones ranked in the top ten supply approximately 1.2% of the sample.

The cohort was made up of hundreds of healthy bone marrow donors. Cohort members were all nominally healthy when sampled, although unrecorded immune exposures were likely present. The donor tested CMV seropositive, placing the donor among the approximately 290 seropositive members of the cohort. Each donor provided a peripheral blood sample, and peripheral blood mononuclear cells were used for TCR beta sequencing. The Qiagen DNeasy Blood Extraction Kit was used to extract genomic DNA from the blood cell samples. As concerns this clone: Its antigen specificity is not known. No quality values exist for individual bases; no much larger clone is one base distant.

The cysteine opens and the phenylalanine closes a CDR3 of 12 amino acids. The sequence is cut down to CDR3 DNA, 36 bases in frame from base 1. A distance of 7 bases separates the germline ends of V and J, which lose 1 base and 4 bases respectively. CDR1 and CDR2 are drawn from the germline V gene: SQVTM, ANQGSEA. The TCR originated in a man over 45 in good health and CMV-seropositive. Sequenced: PBMCs. The sequence links TRBV29-1 to TRBJ1-1; the D gene assignment is ambiguous. The DNA is as follows: TGCAGCGTTGAAGTGGGAGGCACTGAAGCTTTCTTT. Its coded protein is CSVEVGGTEAFF. This CDR3, with the reference TRBV29-1 and TRBJ1-1 proteins standing in past its ends, gives the full variable domain SAVISQKPSRDICQRGTSLTIQCQVDSQVTMMFWYRQQPGQSLTLIATANQGSEATYESGFVIDKFPISRPNLTFSTLTVSNMSPEDSSIYLCSVEVGGTEAFFGQGTRLTVV.